The present entry profiles one T cell receptor beta chain with its context. The antigen is undetermined. This sample was taken from a study of OX40 agonist ivuxolimab in advanced cancers. Study in general: Three dose-escalation patients had partial responses: one with hepatocellular carcinoma and two with cutaneous melanoma. Findings of the study overall: The study did not work out the antigen specificity of the expanded peripheral T cells. Relatively little clonal expansion, among the lowest observed, appeared in partial responders at 0.1-3.0 mg/kg. CD8+ T cells were the subset that, on average, had more expanded clones than CD4+.

Sequencing was performed with immunoSEQ multiplex PCR; in TCRdb, only in-frame clones are kept and a portion is missing. The top ten clones hold roughly 0.47% of a sample with over 50,000 clones, approximately 77% of them seen once. V was pared by 4 bases and J by 3 bases, with 20 bases of the junction left unmatched. The germline CDR1 and CDR2 sequences are LGHNA and YNFKEQ. CDR3 length: 20 amino acids. The TCR was taken from an adult with an advanced solid tumor such as melanoma, head and neck, liver or kidney cancer. The chain has TRBV4-2 and TRBJ2-2; TRBD2 matches 7 bases. The specimen comprised CD4+ or CD8+ T cells sorted from blood, sampled in a trial of the OX40 agonist ivuxolimab. The CDR3 here is CASSPYISAGALRDTGELFF. CDR3 DNA sequence: TGTGCCAGCAGCCCCTATATTAGTGCGGGAGCCTTGAGAGACACCGGGGAGCTGTTTTTT.